This T cell receptor beta chain was captured by sequencing in a study of metastatic and nonmetastatic thyroid tumors. At the level of the study: Comparison of repertoires was carried out across blood and tumor or nodule tissue from malignant and benign thyroid patients. Findings and caveats of the study: Compared with benign nodules, malignant thyroid tumors were reported to have significantly higher TCR beta diversity in both blood and tumor.

With regard to this clone: Its antigen is not identified.

There were no patients who had received any treatment before thyroid surgery. Authors' data handling: A classifier of distant metastasis in papillary thyroid cancer was built from CDR3 differences (across clinicopathological groups). From the PCR reads, TCRdb re-called clones with MiXCR. For this entry, the V and J calls and clone size follow TCRdb and not the study's own pipeline. The sample holds some 21,000 clones, approximately 25% seen once. The sequenced sample consisted of blood. The TCR sequence derives from a male donor with papillary thyroid cancer or a benign thyroid nodule (not recorded which). Some clones in this sample may be carry-over from other donors' samples.

Here the CDR3 reads CASSPRTGISGANVLTF. The CDR3 coding sequence is TGTGCCAGTAGTCCTAGGACAGGCATCTCTGGGGCCAACGTCCTGACTTTC. The chain combines TRBV19 with TRBJ2-6; 7 positions match TRBD1. CDR1 is LNHDA, CDR2 SQIVND, per germline (reference sequence). The CDR3 extends over 17 amino acids. J gave up 0 bases and V 5 bases, and 7 bases lay outside the gene matches.